A selection of T cell receptor beta chains follows, all from one sample in a study of shared clonotypes between healthy human individuals. Using immunoSEQ multiplex PCR, the repertoire was profiled, and TCRdb retains in-frame clones only, with some absent. The table has approximately 590,000 clones, around 95% seen once. The sequencing sample was made of naive CD8+ T cells sorted from blood. Every receptor here comes from a woman younger than 45 in good health. CDR3s include the opening cysteine and the closing phenylalanine or tryptophan. A D gene is named only where the DNA matches it firmly. Rows give clone size only sometimes, using once, few, many, or a class for an expanded clone.

J gene	D gene	clone size	V gene	CDR3 DNA	CDR3 protein
TRBJ2-7	.	once	TRBV27	TGTGCCAGCAGTCTCGGGATGGGGGGCGCTTACGAGCAGTACTTC	CASSLGMGGAYEQYF
TRBJ2-7	.	.	TRBV5-1	TGCGCCAGCAGCAAACCGGGACGGAGCTCCTACGAGCAGTACTTC	CASSKPGRSSYEQYF
TRBJ2-1	TRBD2	few	TRBV9	TGTGCCAGCAGCGTAGGCGGGAGTTGGTACAATGAGCAGTTCTTC	CASSVGGSWYNEQFF
TRBJ2-7	TRBD2	.	TRBV27	TGTGCCAGCACCCCCTTAGCGGGAGCGAGCGAGCAGTACTTC	CASTPLAGASEQYF
TRBJ1-1	.	.	TRBV6-1	TGTGCCAGCAGGCCAGGGAGGACTGAAGCTTTCTTT	CASRPGRTEAFF
TRBJ2-3	TRBD2	.	TRBV19	TGTGCCAGTAGTATGACTAGCGGGTCTAGCACAGATACGCAGTATTTT	CASSMTSGSSTDTQYF
TRBJ2-7	.	.	TRBV10-3	TGTGCCATCAGTGAGTATAGGGATTACGAGCAGTACTTC	CAISEYRDYEQYF
TRBJ1-2	.	.	TRBV5-4	TGTGCCAGCAGCTTTGGTGGGGGCGATGGCTACACCTTC	CASSFGGGDGYTF
TRBJ2-5	TRBD2	.	TRBV2	TGTGCCAGCAGTGAACGGGGGAGCGGGAGCCAAGAGACCCAGTACTTC	CASSERGSGSQETQYF
TRBJ2-2	.	.	TRBV4-2	TGTGCCAGCAGCCAAGAGGCCCAGGCTGTCTTTCCCGGGGAGCTGTTTTTT	CASSQEAQAVFPGELFF
TRBJ1-2	.	few	TRBV20-1	TGCAGTGCCCTCGTTGACCGGGGCTACACCTTC	CSALVDRGYTF
TRBJ2-7	TRBD1	.	TRBV15	TGTGCCACCAGCAGAGCCGGACAGGGGTTGGGGGACGAGCAGTACTTC	CATSRAGQGLGDEQYF
TRBJ1-1	.	.	TRBV29-1	TGCAGCACCCAGACAGAGAACACTGAAGCTTTCTTT	CSTQTENTEAFF
TRBJ2-1	.	.	TRBV6-6	TGTGCCAGCAGCAACAGGGATAAATCATCCTACAATGAGCAGTTCTTC	CASSNRDKSSYNEQFF
TRBJ2-1	.	.	TRBV28	TGTGCCAGCAGTCCAAACCTGGCAACCTACAATGAGCAGTTCTTC	CASSPNLATYNEQFF
TRBJ2-1	.	.	TRBV29-1	TGCAGCGCTCCGGGACTCAAGACCTCCTACAATGAGCAGTTCTTC	CSAPGLKTSYNEQFF
TRBJ1-5	.	.	TRBV6-5	TGTGCCAGCAGTTATTCCTGGGAGAGCAATCAGCCCCAGCATTTT	CASSYSWESNQPQHF
TRBJ2-5	.	.	TRBV11-2	TGTGCCAGCAGCTACCGGAGGGATAGAAGGGAGACCCAGTACTTC	CASSYRRDRRETQYF
TRBJ1-2	.	.	TRBV9	TGTGCCAGCAGCGGACGCAGAGAAGCTAACTATGGCTACACCTTC	CASSGRREANYGYTF
TRBJ1-2	.	once	TRBV29-1	TGCAGCGTGACCTCATGGGGGAAGAGTGGCTACACCTTC	CSVTSWGKSGYTF
TRBJ2-1	.	.	TRBV19	TGTGCCAGTAGTATAATCGCGGGATTCCACAATGAGCAGTTCTTC	CASSIIAGFHNEQFF
TRBJ2-1	.	.	TRBV6-1	TGTGCCAGCAGTGAATTGGTGATGGGGAATGAGCAGTTCTTC	CASSELVMGNEQFF
TRBJ1-2	.	.	TRBV5-6	TGTGCCAGCAGCTTTGCGACAGGCAACTATGGCTACACCTTC	CASSFATGNYGYTF
TRBJ2-5	.	.	TRBV11-2	TGTGCCAGCAGCTCTCCGTCCGGTACTCAAGAGACCCAGTACTTC	CASSSPSGTQETQYF
TRBJ2-7	.	.	TRBV13	TGTGCCAGCAGTCGACAGGCCTACGAGCAGTACTTC	CASSRQAYEQYF
TRBJ2-7	.	.	TRBV15	TGTGCCACCAGCAGAATTCTGACCGATACCTACGAGCAGTACTTC	CATSRILTDTYEQYF